The sequence of this T cell receptor beta chain was determined in a study of T cell responses to AZD1222 COVID-19 vaccine. Findings and caveats of the study: Spike-specific TCR breadth and depth both grew after two AZD1222 doses. Variant regions that are unmutated are reportedly the target of nearly half of spike-specific TCRs. It was only a handful of AZD1222 recipients who were seropositive at baseline.

Measured with immunoSEQ multiplex PCR; TCRdb has only the in-frame clones, and not every one. The table lists more than 110,000 clones, 70% to 90% of them singletons. This clone was recorded once. What it recognizes is unknown. Second doses were pooled across both intervals (about 4 or about 12 weeks). The ends were cut back, 1 base at V and 9 bases at J, with 13 bases in the middle. The CDR3 runs to 14 residues. Germline-derived CDR1 and CDR2 are SGHRS and YFSETQ. The clonotype originates from an adult who received the AZD1222 COVID-19 vaccine. The chain links TRBV5-1 to TRBJ2-2; the D is unclear. Sample: peripheral blood, taken 28 days after the second AZD1222 dose. CDR3 sequence reads: CASSLTPGSRELFF. The CDR3 coding sequence is TGCGCCAGCAGCTTGACCCCCGGGTCGAGGGAGCTGTTTTTT. Variable domain in full (rest from reference TRBV5-1 and TRBJ2-2): KAGVTQTPRYLIKTRGQQVTLSCSPISGHRSVSWYQQTPGQGLQFLFEYFSETQRNKGNFPGRFSGRQFSNSRSEMNVSTLELGDSALYLCASSLTPGSRELFFGEGSRLTVL.